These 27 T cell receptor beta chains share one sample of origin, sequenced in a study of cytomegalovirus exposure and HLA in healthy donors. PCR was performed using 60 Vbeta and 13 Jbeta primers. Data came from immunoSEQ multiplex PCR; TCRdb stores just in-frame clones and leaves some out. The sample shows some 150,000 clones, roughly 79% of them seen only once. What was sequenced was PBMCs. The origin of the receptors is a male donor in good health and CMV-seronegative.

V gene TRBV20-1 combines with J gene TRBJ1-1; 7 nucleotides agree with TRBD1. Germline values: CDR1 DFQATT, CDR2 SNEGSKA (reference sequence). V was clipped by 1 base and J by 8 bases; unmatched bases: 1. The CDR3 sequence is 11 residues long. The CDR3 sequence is CSARAQGEAFF. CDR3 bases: TGCAGTGCTAGAGCACAGGGGGAAGCTTTCTTT.

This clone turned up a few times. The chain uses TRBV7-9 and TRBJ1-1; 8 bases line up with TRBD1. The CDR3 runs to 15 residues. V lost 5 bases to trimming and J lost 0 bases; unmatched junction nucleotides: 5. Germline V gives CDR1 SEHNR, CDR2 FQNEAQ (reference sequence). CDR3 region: CASSHGQGMNTEAFF. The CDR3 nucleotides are TGTGCCAGCAGCCACGGACAGGGAATGAACACTGAAGCTTTCTTT.

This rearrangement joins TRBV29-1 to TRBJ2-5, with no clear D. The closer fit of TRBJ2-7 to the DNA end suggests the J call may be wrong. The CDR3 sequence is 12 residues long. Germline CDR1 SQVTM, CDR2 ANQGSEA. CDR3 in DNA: TGCAGCGTTGAAGGTTTCGGGTACGAGCAGTACTTC. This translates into CSVEGFGYEQYF.

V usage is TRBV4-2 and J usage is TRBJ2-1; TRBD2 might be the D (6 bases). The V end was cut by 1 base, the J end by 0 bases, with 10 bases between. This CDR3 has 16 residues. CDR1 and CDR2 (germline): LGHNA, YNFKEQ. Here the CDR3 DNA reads TGTGCCAGCAGCCAAGCCCAGCGGGTCTCCTACAATGAGCAGTTCTTC. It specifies CASSQAQRVSYNEQFF.

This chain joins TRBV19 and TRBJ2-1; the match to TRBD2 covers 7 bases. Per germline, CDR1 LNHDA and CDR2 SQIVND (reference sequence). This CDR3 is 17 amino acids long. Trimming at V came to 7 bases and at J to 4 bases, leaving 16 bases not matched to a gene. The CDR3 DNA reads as TGTGCCAGTACCCGGTCCGGAGGGACTACCAGGTACAATGAGCAGTTCTTC. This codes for CASTRSGGTTRYNEQFF.

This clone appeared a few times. The CDR3 nucleotides read TGTGCCAGCAGCAAGACAGGGTTCGAGCAGTACTTC. Encoded protein: CASSKTGFEQYF. The rearrangement joins TRBV7-8 to TRBJ2-7, with 7 bases lining up with TRBD1. CDR1 SGHVS and CDR2 FQNEAQ come from the germline V gene. CDR3 size: 12 residues. The junction had 4 bases not matched to a gene; V was cut back by 5 bases and J by 6 bases.

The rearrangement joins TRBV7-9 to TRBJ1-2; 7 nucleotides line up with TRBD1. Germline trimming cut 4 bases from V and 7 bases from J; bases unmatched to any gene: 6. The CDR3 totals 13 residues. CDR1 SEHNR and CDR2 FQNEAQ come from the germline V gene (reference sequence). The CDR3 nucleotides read TGTGCCAGCAGCTGGCAGGGGGGCCGTGGCTACACCTTC. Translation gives CASSWQGGRGYTF.

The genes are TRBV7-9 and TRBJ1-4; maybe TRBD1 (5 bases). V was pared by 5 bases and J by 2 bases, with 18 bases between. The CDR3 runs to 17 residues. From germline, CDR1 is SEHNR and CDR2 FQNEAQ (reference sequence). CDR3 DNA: TGTGCCAGCAGCCCCAGAAGGGGCAGGGTTACTAATGAAAAACTGTTTTTT. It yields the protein CASSPRRGRVTNEKLFF.

The CDR3 region is CASWGGSGGTETQYF. Here the CDR3 DNA reads TGTGCCAGCTGGGGTGGTTCAGGGGGCACAGAGACCCAGTACTTC. V usage is TRBV2 and J usage is TRBJ2-5; 8 positions agree with TRBD1. The CDR3 runs to 15 residues. The V gene end was trimmed by 8 bases and the J gene end by 4 bases; junction bases not matched to a gene: 12. The germline V gene has CDR1 SNHLY and CDR2 FYNNEI.

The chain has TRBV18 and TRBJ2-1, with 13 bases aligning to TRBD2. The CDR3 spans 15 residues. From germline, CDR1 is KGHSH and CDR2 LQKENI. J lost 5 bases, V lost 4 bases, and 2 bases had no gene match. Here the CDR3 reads CASSLGLAGDNEQFF. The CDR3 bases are TGTGCCAGCTCACTCGGACTAGCGGGAGACAATGAGCAGTTCTTC. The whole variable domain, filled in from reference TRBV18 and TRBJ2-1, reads NAGVMQNPRHLVRRRGQEARLRCSPMKGHSHVYWYRQLPEEGLKFMVYLQKENIIDESGMPKERFSAEFPKEGPSILRIQQVVRGDSAAYFCASSLGLAGDNEQFFGPGTRLTVL.

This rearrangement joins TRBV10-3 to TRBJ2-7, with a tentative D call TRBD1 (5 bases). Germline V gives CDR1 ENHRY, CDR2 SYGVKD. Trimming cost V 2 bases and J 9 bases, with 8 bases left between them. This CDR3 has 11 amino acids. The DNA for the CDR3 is TGTGCCATCAGTGAGGGGGCAGGGCAGTACTTC. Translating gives CAISEGAGQYF.

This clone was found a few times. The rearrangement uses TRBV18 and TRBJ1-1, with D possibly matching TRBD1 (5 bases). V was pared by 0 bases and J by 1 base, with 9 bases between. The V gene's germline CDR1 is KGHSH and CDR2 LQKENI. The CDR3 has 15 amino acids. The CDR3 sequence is CASSPPNTGNTEAFF. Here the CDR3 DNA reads TGTGCCAGCTCACCACCTAATACAGGGAACACTGAAGCTTTCTTT.

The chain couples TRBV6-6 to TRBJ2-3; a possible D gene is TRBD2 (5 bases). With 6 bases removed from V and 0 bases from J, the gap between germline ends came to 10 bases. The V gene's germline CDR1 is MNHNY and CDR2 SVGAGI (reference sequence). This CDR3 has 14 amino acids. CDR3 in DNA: TGTGCCAGCAGGCGGACGGGAAGCACAGATACGCAGTATTTT. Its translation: CASRRTGSTDTQYF.

Here the CDR3 reads CASSVDLAKNIQYF. CDR3 in DNA: TGTGCCAGCAGCGTAGATCTAGCCAAAAACATTCAGTACTTC. The chain carries TRBV9 and TRBJ2-4; D gene ambiguous. The CDR3 totals 14 residues. The V gene lost 0 bases and the J gene lost 0 bases, with 4 bases spanning the gap. Germline assignment: CDR1 SGDLS and CDR2 YYNGEE.

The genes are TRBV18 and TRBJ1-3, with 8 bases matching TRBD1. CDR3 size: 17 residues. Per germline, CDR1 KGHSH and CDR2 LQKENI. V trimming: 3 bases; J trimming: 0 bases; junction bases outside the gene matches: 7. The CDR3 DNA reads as TGTGCCAGCTCACCTCTGGGACAGGATAGCTCTGGAAACACCATATATTTT. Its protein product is CASSPLGQDSSGNTIYF.

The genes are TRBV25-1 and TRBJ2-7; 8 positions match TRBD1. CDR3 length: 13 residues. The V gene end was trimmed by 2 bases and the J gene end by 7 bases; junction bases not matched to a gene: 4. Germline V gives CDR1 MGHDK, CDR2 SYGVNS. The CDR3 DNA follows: TGTGCCAGCAGTGAACAGGGGGCGGGTGAGCAGTACTTC. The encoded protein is CASSEQGAGEQYF.

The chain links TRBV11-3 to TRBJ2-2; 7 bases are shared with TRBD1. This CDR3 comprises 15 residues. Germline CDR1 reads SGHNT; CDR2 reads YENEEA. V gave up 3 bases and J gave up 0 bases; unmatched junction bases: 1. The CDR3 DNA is TGTGCCAGCAGCTTGCAGGGGGCGAACACCGGGGAGCTGTTTTTT. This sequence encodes CASSLQGANTGELFF.

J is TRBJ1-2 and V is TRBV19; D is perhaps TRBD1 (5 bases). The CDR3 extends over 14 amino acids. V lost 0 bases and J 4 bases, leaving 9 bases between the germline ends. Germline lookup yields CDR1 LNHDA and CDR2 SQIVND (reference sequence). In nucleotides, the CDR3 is TGTGCCAGTAGTATAGAGAGGACAATCTATGGCTACACCTTC. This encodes CASSIERTIYGYTF. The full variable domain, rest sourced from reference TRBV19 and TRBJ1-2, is DGGITQSPKYLFRKEGQNVTLSCEQNLNHDAMYWYRQDPGQGLRLIYYSQIVNDFQKGDIAEGYSVSREKKESFPLTVTSAQKNPTAFYLCASSIERTIYGYTFGSGTRLTVV.

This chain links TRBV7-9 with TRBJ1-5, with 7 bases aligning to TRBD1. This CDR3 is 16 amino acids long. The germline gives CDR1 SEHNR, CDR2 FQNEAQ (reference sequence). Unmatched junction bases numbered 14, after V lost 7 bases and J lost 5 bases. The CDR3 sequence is CASTLKGGQPHQPQHF. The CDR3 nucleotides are TGTGCCAGCACCTTGAAGGGGGGACAGCCCCATCAGCCCCAGCATTTT.

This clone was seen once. The CDR3 sequence is CAASGGGKGYTF. The CDR3 DNA follows: TGTGCCGCCTCAGGAGGGGGCAAAGGCTACACCTTC. V is TRBV27 and J is TRBJ1-2; TRBD1 aligns across 7 bases. CDR1 and CDR2 (germline): MNHEY, SMNVEV (reference sequence). This CDR3 region has 12 residues. The trim removed 11 bases at V and 8 bases at J, leaving 11 bases unmatched.

DNA of the CDR3: TGTGCCAGCAGCATCCTGGGACAGGGCGGCAATGAGCAGTTCTTC. Amino acids: CASSILGQGGNEQFF. The chain joins TRBV7-3 to TRBJ2-1, with 9 bases aligning to TRBD1. V shed 5 bases and J 6 bases; nucleotides not matched to a gene: 8. This CDR3 region has 15 residues. The germline gives CDR1 SGHTA, CDR2 FQGTGA.

CDR3 loop: CASSLDLGAAGDNEQFF. For the CDR3, the DNA is TGCGCCAGCAGCTTGGATCTTGGGGCCGCCGGAGACAATGAGCAGTTCTTC. The chain recombines TRBV5-1 with TRBJ2-1; the D gene is possibly TRBD1 (5 bases). Germline values: CDR1 SGHRS, CDR2 YFSETQ. The CDR3 contains 17 residues. The V gene lost 0 bases and the J gene lost 5 bases, with 18 bases spanning the gap.

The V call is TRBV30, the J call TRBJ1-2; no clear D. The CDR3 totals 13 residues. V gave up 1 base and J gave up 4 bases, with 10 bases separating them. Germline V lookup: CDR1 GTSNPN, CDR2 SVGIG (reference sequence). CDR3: CAWSEAGFYGYTF. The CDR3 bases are TGTGCCTGGAGTGAGGCAGGCTTCTATGGCTACACCTTC.

The CDR3 DNA follows: TGTGCCAGCAGTAAAAGGGACGGGGGGCGCGAGACCCAGTACTTC. Its protein product is CASSKRDGGRETQYF. This chain joins TRBV6-5 and TRBJ2-5; D perhaps matches TRBD2 (7 bases). V was trimmed by 5 bases and J by 5 bases, leaving 18 bases between them. The CDR3 consists of 15 residues. Germline-derived CDR1 and CDR2 are MNHEY and SVGAGI.

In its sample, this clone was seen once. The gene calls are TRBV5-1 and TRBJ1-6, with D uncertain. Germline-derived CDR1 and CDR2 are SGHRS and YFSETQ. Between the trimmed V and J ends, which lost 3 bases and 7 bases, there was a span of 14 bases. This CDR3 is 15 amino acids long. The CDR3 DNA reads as TGCGCCAGCAGCTCCGAGGGCGTCCGGAATTCACCCCTCCACTTT. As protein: CASSSEGVRNSPLHF.

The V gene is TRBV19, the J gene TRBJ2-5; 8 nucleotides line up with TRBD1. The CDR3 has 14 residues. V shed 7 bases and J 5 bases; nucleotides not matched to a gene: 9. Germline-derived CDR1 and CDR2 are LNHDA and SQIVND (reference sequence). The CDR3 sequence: CASTSTRGRETQYF. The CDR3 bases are TGTGCCAGTACCTCCACCAGGGGGCGGGAGACCCAGTACTTC.

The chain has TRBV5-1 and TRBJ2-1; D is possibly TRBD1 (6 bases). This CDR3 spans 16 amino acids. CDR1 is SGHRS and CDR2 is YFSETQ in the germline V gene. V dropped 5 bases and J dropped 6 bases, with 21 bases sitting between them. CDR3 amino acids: CASSFLGQGNGNEQFF. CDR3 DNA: TGCGCCAGCAGTTTCCTAGGGCAGGGGAACGGCAATGAGCAGTTCTTC.